The clone carrying this TCR beta chain has only one observation. This record comes from a study of control samples from healthy donors and cancer patients. CDR1 is SGHAT and CDR2 is FQNNGV in the germline V gene. Trimming took 2 bases from V and 0 from J, leaving 5 bases between them. The CDR3 is 14 residues long. Repertoires were generated with immunoSEQ multiplex PCR, while TCRdb's copy carries only in-frame clones and drops some. The sample includes roughly 400,000 clones, around 90% of them seen just once. This chain joins TRBV11-2 and TRBJ2-1; D ambiguous. The receptor comes from a man between 35 and 55 years old with head and neck cancer. Material for sequencing was PBMCs. In nucleotides, the CDR3 is TGTGCCAGCAGCTTAAGCTCCTCCTACAATGAGCAGTTCTTC. Translation: CASSLSSSYNEQFF.